This T cell receptor (beta chain) was recovered during a study of blood T cell repertoires in COVID-19. Background on the study: PBMCs, B-cell-depleted T cells, or T cells provided the cDNA or gDNA that made up the material.

The CDR3 runs to 14 residues. Germline-derived CDR1 and CDR2 are MDHEN and SYDVKM. Unmatched junction bases numbered 8, after V lost 8 bases and J lost 4 bases. Profiled with immunoSEQ multiplex PCR; TCRdb holds only in-frame clones, not every one. The sample gives 200,000 to 300,000 clones, roughly 80% of which show up once; approximately 10% is in the top ten. The gene calls are TRBV28 and TRBJ1-5, with TRBD1 matching over 7 bases. Sequencing used peripheral blood. This clonotype originated in an elderly woman with acute or convalescent COVID-19. This CDR3 reads CASDDREMNQPQHF. Here the CDR3 DNA reads TGTGCCAGCGACGACAGGGAAATGAATCAGCCCCAGCATTTT. The full variable domain, rest sourced from reference TRBV28 and TRBJ1-5, is DVKVTQSSRYLVKRTGEKVFLECVQDMDHENMFWYRQDPGLGLRLIYFSYDVKMKEKGDIPEGYSVSREKKERFSLILESASTNQTSMYLCASDDREMNQPQHFGDGTRLSIL.